Shown below are 22 T cell receptor beta chains from a single sample sequenced in a study of CD8 T cells in ankylosing spondylitis. MiXCR was run by TCRdb on the 5' RACE reads, yielding one entry per CDR3 protein. The sample contains around 340,000 distinct CDR3 sequences, roughly 14% of which appear only once. The sample consisted of blood, either unsorted or a sorted T cell fraction (not recorded which). These receptors all come from a male donor with ankylosing spondylitis or in good health (not recorded which).

The chain employs TRBV6-5 and TRBJ2-2; 7 nucleotides agree with TRBD2. Per the germline V gene, CDR1 is MNHEY and CDR2 is SVGAGI. V was pared by 2 bases and J by 6 bases, with 12 bases of the junction left unmatched. The CDR3 runs 17 residues. The CDR3 DNA reads as TGTGCCAGCAGTTACGGCAGCGGGACTTATAAGGCCGGGGAGCTGTTTTTT. Translating it yields CASSYGSGTYKAGELFF.

Points on this clonotype: One junction end does not reproduce the germline sequence, and a read error may be involved. V gene TRBV9 combines with J gene TRBJ1-4; tentative D call: TRBD1 (5 bases). The CDR3 is 15 residues long. Germline loops: CDR1 SGDLS, CDR2 YYNGEE. CDR3 residues: CASSVAGGSKEKLFF. As DNA, the CDR3 is TGTGCCAGCAGCGTAGCTGGGGGGTCTAAGGAAAAACTGTTTTTT.

This clonotype turned up a few times. The chain recombines TRBV20-1 with TRBJ2-5; D not certain. Germline V gives CDR1 DFQATT, CDR2 SNEGSKA (reference sequence). V was cut by 1 base and J by 1 base, with 13 bases left in between. The length of the CDR3 is 15 residues. The CDR3 spells CSARVFPKAQETQYF. The CDR3 DNA reads as TGCAGTGCTAGAGTTTTTCCGAAGGCCCAAGAGACCCAGTACTTC.

This clonotype was observed a handful of times. The gene calls are TRBV20-1 and TRBJ2-3; D ambiguous. The CDR3 loop spans 13 amino acids. V gave up 5 bases and J gave up 1 base, with 10 bases separating them. Germline-derived CDR1 and CDR2 are DFQATT and SNEGSKA (reference sequence). CDR3 DNA: TGCAGTGCTCTCTGGACCGGCACAGATACGCAGTATTTT. Protein: CSALWTGTDTQYF.

The chain links TRBV21-1 to TRBJ2-3. TRBV21-1 constitutes a pseudogene. The CDR3 has 16 amino acids. The CDR3 nucleotides are TGTGCCAGCACCAATGAGATGGACCGACGCACTGATACGCAGTATTTT. Its translation: CASTNEMDRRTDTQYF.

The chain links TRBV5-1 to TRBJ2-7; the match to TRBD1 covers 10 bases. V gave up 5 bases and J gave up 3 bases; unmatched junction bases: 5. Germline-derived CDR1 and CDR2 are SGHRS and YFSETQ. CDR3 size: 14 residues. CDR3 in amino acids: CASRSGTGDYEQYF. The DNA for the CDR3 is TGCGCCAGCAGATCCGGGACAGGGGACTACGAGCAGTACTTC.

This chain links TRBV4-1 with TRBJ2-2; D not resolved. Germline lookup yields CDR1 MGHRA and CDR2 YSYEKL. CDR3 size: 16 residues. V was trimmed by 0 bases and J by 6 bases, leaving 14 bases between them. The CDR3 bases are TGCGCCAGCAGCCAAGATGTGAGTAGGGTTCCCGGGGAGCTGTTTTTT. Protein: CASSQDVSRVPGELFF.

This sequence joins TRBV20-1 and TRBJ1-5; D is ambiguous. The CDR3 contains 15 residues. Looked up from germline, CDR1 is DFQATT and CDR2 is SNEGSKA (reference sequence). V dropped 3 bases and J dropped 1 base, with 13 bases sitting between them. CDR3 sequence (DNA): TGCAGTGCTAGTTTCGACGGGTACAGCAATCAGCCCCAGCATTTT. Its translation: CSASFDGYSNQPQHF.

The table lists this clonotype with a few counts. The V and J genes are TRBV6-1 and TRBJ1-4; 9 bases align to TRBD1. V lost 1 base to trimming and J lost 8 bases; unmatched junction nucleotides: 5. The CDR3 is 15 residues long. Germline CDR1 reads MNHNS; CDR2 reads SASEGT. The CDR3: CASSEEQGAREKLFF. In nucleotides, the CDR3 is TGTGCCAGCAGTGAAGAACAGGGGGCTCGGGAAAAACTGTTTTTT.

The V call is TRBV27, the J call TRBJ2-1; D possibly corresponds to TRBD2 (5 bases). Germline CDR1 MNHEY, CDR2 SMNVEV (reference sequence). V was trimmed by 4 bases and J by 6 bases, leaving 13 bases between them. This CDR3 has 14 amino acids. The CDR3 DNA follows: TGTGCCAGCAGTTCCTCCTCTAGCAGCAATGAGCAGTTCTTC. Protein: CASSSSSSSNEQFF.

The V and J genes are TRBV5-6 and TRBJ1-3; D call uncertain. Germline V CDR1 and CDR2: SGHDT, YYEEEE. The CDR3 contains 14 residues. Trimming took off 0 bases at V and 8 bases at J, with 12 bases between the two ends. CDR3 protein: CASSLVSGEDTIYF. The CDR3 region has the DNA TGTGCCAGCAGCTTGGTTTCTGGGGAGGACACCATATATTTT.

The chain combines TRBV12-3 or TRBV12-4 with TRBJ1-1; D ambiguous. The CDR3 consists of 13 residues. V was clipped by 4 bases and J by 1 base, with 7 bases between them. The CDR3 nucleotides read TGTGCCAGCAGTTCCCTTGCGAACACTGAAGCTTTCTTT. This translates into CASSSLANTEAFF.

In its sample, this clonotype was seen many times. The chain links TRBV10-3 to TRBJ2-1, with 7 bases fitting TRBD2. With 2 bases clipped from V and 4 bases from J, the junction kept 5 bases outside the gene matches. The CDR3 spans 15 residues. Germline V gives CDR1 ENHRY, CDR2 SYGVKD. CDR3 region: CAISEQRGLYNEQFF. The CDR3 DNA reads TGTGCCATCAGTGAGCAGCGGGGCCTTTACAATGAGCAGTTCTTC.

This clonotype was counted only a few times. The chain links TRBV27 to TRBJ2-7; D assignment may be TRBD1 or TRBD2 (5 bases each). Trimming shortened V by 2 bases and J by 6 bases, and 20 bases separated the two germline ends. Germline V gene sequence: CDR1 MNHEY, CDR2 SMNVEV (reference sequence). This CDR3 is 16 amino acids long. CDR3 bases: TGTGCCAGCAGTTTAAAGCCCGCAGGGTGGGACGGCGAGCAGTACTTC. Translation gives CASSLKPAGWDGEQYF.

This clonotype has a handful of counts. The J gene is TRBJ2-2, the V gene TRBV27; D gene unclear. This CDR3 has 15 residues. V lost 3 bases, J lost 7 bases, and 15 bases lay in between. The germline CDR1 and CDR2 sequences are MNHEY and SMNVEV (reference sequence). The DNA of the CDR3 is TGTGCCAGCAGTTTCGACTTAGCCCCCGTCGGGGAGCTGTTTTTT. Translated, it gives CASSFDLAPVGELFF.

The rearrangement joins TRBV5-5 to TRBJ1-2, with a tentative D call TRBD1 (6 bases). The V and J ends lost 3 bases and 3 bases respectively, with 12 bases between them. The length of the CDR3 is 14 residues. Germline CDR1 SGHKS, CDR2 YYEKEE (reference sequence). The CDR3 loop is CASSYQGNYYGYTF. The CDR3 nucleotides read TGTGCCAGCAGCTATCAGGGGAATTACTATGGCTACACCTTC. The variable domain in full, with the rest retrieved from reference TRBV5-5 and TRBJ1-2, is DAGVTQSPTHLIKTRGQQVTLRCSPISGHKSVSWYQQVLGQGPQFIFQYYEKEERGRGNFPDRFSARQFPNYSSELNVNALLLGDSALYLCASSYQGNYYGYTFGSGTRLTVV.

The sample holds a few counts of this clonotype. This chain uses TRBV27 with TRBJ2-3, with TRBD2 identical over 14 bases. Germline V gene lookup returns CDR1 MNHEY and CDR2 SMNVEV (reference sequence). The CDR3 loop spans 15 amino acids. The junction had 4 bases not matched to a gene; V was cut back by 5 bases and J by 6 bases. The CDR3 is CASSRLAGGVDTQYF. CDR3 nucleotide sequence: TGTGCCAGCAGTCGACTAGCGGGAGGGGTGGATACGCAGTATTTT.

A few counts support this clonotype. V gene TRBV5-6 combines with J gene TRBJ2-1; D unresolved. Germline V CDR1 and CDR2: SGHDT, YYEEEE. Deletions cut 0 bases from V and 8 bases from J, with 6 bases between. The CDR3 sequence is 12 residues long. The CDR3, as DNA: TGTGCCAGCAGCTTGGGCAGGCATGAGCAGTTCTTC. Translation: CASSLGRHEQFF.

The chain uses TRBV6-2 or TRBV6-3 and TRBJ2-1; TRBD2 aligns across 8 bases. The CDR3 sequence is 22 residues long. Germline values: CDR1 MNHEY, CDR2 SVGEGT. J lost 0 bases, V lost 2 bases, and 21 bases had no gene match. CDR3: CASSYMTAPRAGGVSSYNEQFF. In DNA form, the CDR3 reads TGTGCCAGCAGTTACATGACCGCCCCCCGGGCGGGGGGTGTATCCTCCTACAATGAGCAGTTCTTC.

This clonotype was seen a handful of times. The chain has TRBV15 and TRBJ1-4, with TRBD1 as a possible D gene (6 bases). The V gene lost 1 base and the J gene lost 2 bases, with 11 bases spanning the gap. Germline values: CDR1 LNHNV, CDR2 YYDKDF (reference sequence). The CDR3 totals 16 residues. The CDR3 DNA follows: TGTGCCACCAGCAGAGCCAGGGGACCCACTAATGAAAAACTGTTTTTT. Its translation is CATSRARGPTNEKLFF.

The chain links TRBV20-1 to TRBJ2-1; D call uncertain. V lost 6 bases and J lost 6, with 9 bases in between. The CDR3 consists of 11 residues. CDR1 and CDR2 from the germline V gene are DFQATT and SNEGSKA (reference sequence). This chain's CDR3 is CSAMRANEQFF. In DNA, the CDR3 is TGCAGTGCCATGAGAGCCAATGAGCAGTTCTTC.

J is TRBJ2-1 and V is TRBV7-2; 7 nucleotides agree with TRBD2. The CDR3 covers 14 residues. With V trimmed by 5 bases and J by 10 bases, 11 bases remained unmatched. Germline values: CDR1 SGHTA, CDR2 FQGNSA. CDR3 sequence (DNA): TGTGCCAGCAGCGCCCTAACTAGCGTCAACGAGCAGTTCTTC. Its translation is CASSALTSVNEQFF.